This entry features one TCR beta chain sequence. Antigen specificity is unknown. The data derive from a study of cytomegalovirus exposure and HLA in healthy donors. General observations from the study: Further analysis was carried out later, and it showed several of the most significant clusters appearing linked to common viral pathogens. CMV serostatus stood as the only immune exposure information on hand. Roughly uniform sequencing depth across donors was assumed, possibly incorrectly.

The CDR3 loop spans 17 amino acids. CDR1 and CDR2 (germline): SGHRS, YFSETQ. With 2 bases clipped from V and 6 bases from J, the junction kept 15 bases outside the gene matches. Both 60 Vbeta primers and 13 Jbeta primers went into the PCR. This table comes from immunoSEQ multiplex PCR, and its TCRdb copy is limited to in-frame clones, with some not included. The top ten hold 1% of the sample, which has 200,000 to 250,000 clones, approximately 90% seen once. This sequence originates from a woman between 18 and 30 years old in good health and CMV-seronegative. Sequencing input: PBMCs. This chain uses TRBV5-1 with TRBJ2-7; 9 bases line up with TRBD1. DNA of the CDR3: TGCGCCAGCAGCTTAGAACTATCCGGGACAGGGTCCGGCGAGCAGTACTTC. The encoded protein is CASSLELSGTGSGEQYF.